A few counts support the clone carrying this TCR beta chain. Antigen specificity is unknown. Germline assignment: CDR1 ENHRY and CDR2 SYGVKD. This CDR3 region has 17 residues. The data were obtained in a study of blood T cells in healthy people across ages. Overall study results and limits: A strong correlation between TCR beta diversity and naive T cell percentage was seen. Shifts in expanded clonotypes may have been confounded by donor CMV status, which was unknown. Among T cells, TCR beta diversity per million cells dropped roughly linearly as age rose.

A second about 7 to 11 cycle PCR used barcoded and J-beta primers. TCRdb fed the 5' RACE reads into MiXCR, producing one record per CDR3 protein. The sample has approximately 600,000 distinct CDR3 sequences; 58% are singletons. The source material was blood. This sequence joins TRBV10-3 and TRBJ2-4, with TRBD1 as a possible D gene (6 bases). The J call may be in error: the DNA end matches TRBJ2-5 better. The clonotype originates from a man aged 60-69 years in good health. CDR3 protein: CAIRGAGTSYGLETQYF. CDR3 DNA: TGTGCCATCAGGGGGGCAGGCACTAGTTATGGTCTAGAGACCCAGTACTTC.